A single TCR beta chain is shown here with its context. Described time point: after neoadjuvant nivolumab, at surgical resection. Patients had newly diagnosed, untreated stage II-IVA oral cavity squamous cell carcinoma. This specimen comes from a study of neoadjuvant anti-PD-1 for oral cavity cancer. Whole-study context: Non-progressing patients received a fourth nivolumab dose near day 43, then surgery on days 50-56.

Deletions cut 4 bases from V and 5 bases from J, with 11 bases between. Germline-derived CDR1 and CDR2 are MNHNS and SASEGT. The CDR3 runs 13 residues. The table came from immunoSEQ multiplex PCR; TCRdb's copy has only in-frame clones and leaves some out. The table records some 14,000 clones, 75% of them present only once. The rearrangement joins TRBV6-1 to TRBJ2-5; D call uncertain. The receptor was isolated from a person aged 40 to 85 with oral cavity squamous cell carcinoma. The source was PBMCs, collected after nivolumab (anti-PD-1) treatment. CDR3 in amino acids: CASSGPDFETQYF. CDR3 nucleotides: TGTGCCAGCAGTGGACCCGATTTTGAGACCCAGTACTTC.